These T cell receptor beta chains were read from a single sample in a study of Ad26.COV2.S vaccination and SARS-CoV-2 variants. Produced via immunoSEQ multiplex PCR; TCRdb's table is partial and in-frame only. Here the sample spans around 370,000 clones, about 90% being singletons. This material consisted of peripheral blood, taken after recovery from COVID-19. The receptor source for this set is a human donor who had recovered from COVID-19. Both conserved end residues are part of each CDR3. D genes are given only for firm matches. Only part of the rows carry a size: once, few, many, or a class if the clone is expanded.

abundance | j_gene | d_gene | v_gene | CDR3aa | CDR3nt
NA | TRBJ2-5 | TRBD2 | TRBV10-2 | CASSEWSGGAGGETQYF | TGCGCCAGCAGTGAGTGGAGCGGGGGGGCCGGCGGGGAGACCCAGTACTTC
once | TRBJ2-4 | NA | TRBV2 | CASSDRAVPKNIQYF | TGTGCCAGCAGTGACCGGGCCGTACCCAAAAACATTCAGTACTTC
NA | TRBJ2-7 | TRBD2 | TRBV5-4 | CASSPVPAGGPLGEQYF | TGTGCCAGCAGCCCGGTGCCAGCGGGGGGGCCCTTAGGCGAGCAGTACTTC
NA | TRBJ1-4 | NA | TRBV5-1 | CASSAGGGSGEKLFF | TGCGCCAGCAGCGCCGGTGGGGGGTCGGGTGAAAAACTGTTTTTT
NA | TRBJ1-2 | NA | TRBV7-8 | CASSQQTGYHGYTF | TGTGCCAGCAGCCAACAAACAGGGTACCATGGCTACACCTTC
NA | TRBJ2-1 | TRBD2 | TRBV5-4 | CASSLRGGFSYNEQFF | TGTGCCAGCAGTCTTCGGGGGGGGTTCTCCTACAATGAGCAGTTCTTC
NA | TRBJ2-5 | NA | TRBV5-1 | CASRKLSTGGVQETQYF | TGCGCCAGCAGAAAGCTCTCCACAGGGGGGGTCCAAGAGACCCAGTACTTC
NA | TRBJ1-2 | NA | TRBV7-8 | CASSQKQGPIYGYTF | TGTGCCAGCAGCCAAAAGCAGGGTCCGATCTATGGCTACACCTTC
NA | TRBJ1-1 | NA | TRBV29-1 | CSVFRFQGTEAFF | TGCAGCGTCTTCCGATTCCAGGGGACTGAAGCTTTCTTT
NA | TRBJ1-5 | NA | TRBV6-5 | CASSFFGSNQPQHF | TGTGCCAGCAGCTTCTTCGGGAGCAATCAGCCCCAGCATTTT
NA | TRBJ1-2 | NA | TRBV6-5 | CASTGREQPNYGYTF | TGTGCCAGCACCGGGAGGGAACAGCCTAACTATGGCTACACCTTC
NA | TRBJ2-7 | NA | TRBV4-1 | CASSQDSYEQYF | TGCGCCAGCAGCCAGGACAGTTACGAGCAGTACTTC
NA | TRBJ2-1 | TRBD1 | TRBV6-5 | CASSTDRGNEQFF | TGTGCCAGCAGTACAGACAGGGGAAATGAGCAGTTCTTC
NA | TRBJ2-2 | NA | TRBV5-4 | CASSFGTGYTGELFF | TGTGCCAGCAGCTTCGGGACGGGATACACCGGGGAGCTGTTTTTT